The rows below give T cell receptor beta chains drawn from one sample of a study of blood T cell repertoires in COVID-19. TCRdb's copy holds only in-frame clones and misses some; the assay was immunoSEQ multiplex PCR. The data contain about 340,000 clones, under 95% of them singletons. The specimen was PBMCs or T cells enriched from blood (not recorded which). The receptor source for this set is a woman aged 30 to 39 who had recovered from COVID-19. CDR3s include the opening cysteine and the closing phenylalanine or tryptophan. Each record gives: J gene, D gene, CDR3 length, clone size, V gene, CDR3 DNA, CDR3 protein. The D gene is left open where the match is weak. Not all rows give a size; the values are once, few, many and, for expanded clones, a class.

J gene: TRBJ1-3; D gene: TRBD1; CDR3 length: 15; clone size: .; V gene: TRBV18; CDR3 DNA: TGTGCCAGCTCACCACGACAGGGATCCGGAAACACCATATATTTT; CDR3 protein: CASSPRQGSGNTIYF
J gene: TRBJ2-1; D gene: .; CDR3 length: 14; clone size: .; V gene: TRBV9; CDR3 DNA: TGTGCCAGCAGCGAGAGTAGCTCCTACAATGAGCAGTTCTTC; CDR3 protein: CASSESSSYNEQFF
J gene: TRBJ2-3; D gene: TRBD2; CDR3 length: 15; clone size: once; V gene: TRBV6-5; CDR3 DNA: TGTGCCAGCAGCCTCACTAGCGGGAGGCGGGATACGCAGTATTTT; CDR3 protein: CASSLTSGRRDTQYF
J gene: TRBJ2-1; D gene: TRBD2; CDR3 length: 15; clone size: .; V gene: TRBV24-1; CDR3 DNA: TGTGCCACAAATAGCGGGAGGTCCCCCTACAATGAGCAGTTCTTC; CDR3 protein: CATNSGRSPYNEQFF
J gene: TRBJ2-1; D gene: .; CDR3 length: 12; clone size: once; V gene: TRBV7-9; CDR3 DNA: TGTGCCAGCAGCTTTAGCTACAATGAGCAGTTCTTC; CDR3 protein: CASSFSYNEQFF
J gene: TRBJ2-3; D gene: .; CDR3 length: 11; clone size: .; V gene: TRBV28; CDR3 DNA: TGTGCCAGCAGTTTCTACGATACGCAGTATTTT; CDR3 protein: CASSFYDTQYF
J gene: TRBJ2-3; D gene: TRBD2; CDR3 length: 13; clone size: .; V gene: TRBV2; CDR3 DNA: TGTGCCACCCCGGGACTAGACCCAGATACGCAGTATTTT; CDR3 protein: CATPGLDPDTQYF
J gene: TRBJ1-2; D gene: TRBD1; CDR3 length: 14; clone size: .; V gene: TRBV19; CDR3 DNA: TGTGCCAGTAGTATCCCAGGGGGCGCTTATGGCTACACCTTC; CDR3 protein: CASSIPGGAYGYTF
J gene: TRBJ1-4; D gene: TRBD1; CDR3 length: 15; clone size: .; V gene: TRBV7-2; CDR3 DNA: TGTGCCAGCAGCTTAGGACAGGGCGTGGGTGAAAAACTGTTTTTT; CDR3 protein: CASSLGQGVGEKLFF
J gene: TRBJ2-3; D gene: .; CDR3 length: 13; clone size: .; V gene: TRBV28; CDR3 DNA: TGTGCCAGCTTGGACTGGAGCACAGATACGCAGTATTTT; CDR3 protein: CASLDWSTDTQYF
J gene: TRBJ1-2; D gene: .; CDR3 length: 14; clone size: few; V gene: TRBV9; CDR3 DNA: TGTGCCAGCAGCGTAGGTGAGCTTCGTCATGGCTACACCTTC; CDR3 protein: CASSVGELRHGYTF
J gene: TRBJ2-5; D gene: .; CDR3 length: 13; clone size: .; V gene: TRBV18; CDR3 DNA: TGTGCCAGCTCACCGAATTTGCGTGAGACCCAGTACTTC; CDR3 protein: CASSPNLRETQYF
J gene: TRBJ2-7; D gene: TRBD2; CDR3 length: 15; clone size: .; V gene: TRBV27; CDR3 DNA: TGTGCCAGCAGCTGGACTAGAATCGTCGTCGACGAGCAGTACTTC; CDR3 protein: CASSWTRIVVDEQYF
J gene: TRBJ2-5; D gene: TRBD1; CDR3 length: 13; clone size: .; V gene: TRBV11-1; CDR3 DNA: TGTGCCAGCAGCTGGACAGGGGAAGAGACCCAGTACTTC; CDR3 protein: CASSWTGEETQYF
J gene: TRBJ2-7; D gene: TRBD2; CDR3 length: 16; clone size: once; V gene: TRBV25-1; CDR3 DNA: TGTGCCAGCAGCCAAAGTCGGGGGGTCGGCGCCTACGAGCAGTACTTC; CDR3 protein: CASSQSRGVGAYEQYF
J gene: TRBJ2-7; D gene: .; CDR3 length: 14; clone size: .; V gene: TRBV5-6; CDR3 DNA: TGTGCCAGCGGCAAGCGGAGAGACTTCTACGAGCAGTACTTC; CDR3 protein: CASGKRRDFYEQYF
J gene: TRBJ2-1; D gene: .; CDR3 length: 14; clone size: .; V gene: TRBV11-3; CDR3 DNA: TGTGCCAGCAGCTTGGGCGGGGACGCACGGGAGCAGTTCTTC; CDR3 protein: CASSLGGDAREQFF
J gene: TRBJ1-2; D gene: TRBD1; CDR3 length: 16; clone size: once; V gene: TRBV28; CDR3 DNA: TGTGCCAGCAATCCTTCGGCCGGACAGGGACCACAAGGCTACACCTTC; CDR3 protein: CASNPSAGQGPQGYTF
J gene: TRBJ2-2; D gene: .; CDR3 length: 12; clone size: .; V gene: TRBV5-1; CDR3 DNA: TGCGCCAGCAGCTCATACACCGGGGAGCTGTTTTTT; CDR3 protein: CASSSYTGELFF
J gene: TRBJ2-7; D gene: .; CDR3 length: 16; clone size: .; V gene: TRBV15; CDR3 DNA: TGTGCCACCAGCAGAGAGGGAGCGAACGTCGGGTACGAGCAGTACTTC; CDR3 protein: CATSREGANVGYEQYF
J gene: TRBJ1-3; D gene: .; CDR3 length: 15; clone size: .; V gene: TRBV11-1; CDR3 DNA: TGTGCCAGCAGCTTCGATGCGATACCTGGAAACACCATATATTTT; CDR3 protein: CASSFDAIPGNTIYF
J gene: TRBJ2-5; D gene: TRBD2; CDR3 length: 14; clone size: .; V gene: TRBV3-1/TRBV3-2; CDR3 DNA: TGTGCCAGCAGCCAAGGGGCTAGCGGGGAGACCCAGTACTTC; CDR3 protein: CASSQGASGETQYF
J gene: TRBJ1-2; D gene: TRBD1; CDR3 length: 12; clone size: .; V gene: TRBV28; CDR3 DNA: TGTGCCAGCATCAGTACAGGGGTTGTCTACACCTTC; CDR3 protein: CASISTGVVYTF
J gene: TRBJ2-2; D gene: .; CDR3 length: 15; clone size: .; V gene: TRBV7-6; CDR3 DNA: TGTGCCAGCAGCTTAGAGACTAGGCACACCGGGGAGCTGTTTTTT; CDR3 protein: CASSLETRHTGELFF
J gene: TRBJ2-1; D gene: TRBD2; CDR3 length: 15; clone size: .; V gene: TRBV18; CDR3 DNA: TGTGCCAGCTCACCCGGACTAGCGGGGGGGAATGAGCAGTTCTTC; CDR3 protein: CASSPGLAGGNEQFF
J gene: TRBJ1-2; D gene: .; CDR3 length: 14; clone size: .; V gene: TRBV29-1; CDR3 DNA: TGCAGCGTTGGGGCATCCTCTCCACCCTATGGCTACACCTTC; CDR3 protein: CSVGASSPPYGYTF
J gene: TRBJ1-2; D gene: .; CDR3 length: 14; clone size: .; V gene: TRBV7-9; CDR3 DNA: TGTGCCAGCAGCTTTAAATTGCCAGTCTATGGCTACACCTTC; CDR3 protein: CASSFKLPVYGYTF
J gene: TRBJ1-1; D gene: .; CDR3 length: 14; clone size: .; V gene: TRBV7-8; CDR3 DNA: TGTGCCAGCAGCTTGTTGCAGGGTAACACTGAAGCTTTCTTT; CDR3 protein: CASSLLQGNTEAFF
J gene: TRBJ1-5; D gene: TRBD1; CDR3 length: 15; clone size: .; V gene: TRBV19; CDR3 DNA: TGTGCCAGTAGTGGCCTCGGGACAGGGGGTCAGCCCCAGCATTTT; CDR3 protein: CASSGLGTGGQPQHF
J gene: TRBJ2-7; D gene: .; CDR3 length: 12; clone size: .; V gene: TRBV30; CDR3 DNA: TGTGCCTGGAGTGTACAAGGGGACGAGCAGTACTTC; CDR3 protein: CAWSVQGDEQYF
J gene: TRBJ2-1; D gene: .; CDR3 length: 13; clone size: .; V gene: TRBV7-6; CDR3 DNA: TGTGCCAGCAGCTTAGACAGGGCGGCGGAGCAGTTCTTC; CDR3 protein: CASSLDRAAEQFF
J gene: TRBJ1-1; D gene: .; CDR3 length: 12; clone size: once; V gene: TRBV18; CDR3 DNA: TGTGCCAGCTCTCCCCGTCTCACTGAAGCTTTCTTT; CDR3 protein: CASSPRLTEAFF
J gene: TRBJ1-6; D gene: TRBD1; CDR3 length: 13; clone size: .; V gene: TRBV6-5; CDR3 DNA: TGTGCCAGCAGTAAGGGGGCTAATTCACCCCTCCACTTT; CDR3 protein: CASSKGANSPLHF
J gene: TRBJ2-2; D gene: TRBD1; CDR3 length: 16; clone size: .; V gene: TRBV7-8; CDR3 DNA: TGTGCCAGCAGCCTAGACAGGGGCGCTAACACCGGGGAGCTGTTTTTT; CDR3 protein: CASSLDRGANTGELFF
J gene: TRBJ1-4; D gene: .; CDR3 length: 12; clone size: .; V gene: TRBV5-4; CDR3 DNA: TGTGCCAGCAGCCGAAGGGGGGAAAAACTGTTTTTT; CDR3 protein: CASSRRGEKLFF
J gene: TRBJ2-7; D gene: .; CDR3 length: 12; clone size: .; V gene: TRBV28; CDR3 DNA: TGTGCCAGCAGTCTAACAGGTAACGAGCAGTACTTC; CDR3 protein: CASSLTGNEQYF
J gene: TRBJ1-4; D gene: .; CDR3 length: 14; clone size: .; V gene: TRBV25-1; CDR3 DNA: TGTGCCAGCAGTCCGCCCGGACAGAATGAAAAACTGTTTTTT; CDR3 protein: CASSPPGQNEKLFF
J gene: TRBJ2-7; D gene: TRBD2; CDR3 length: 13; clone size: .; V gene: TRBV29-1; CDR3 DNA: TGCAGCGTTGGGGCTAGCGGGAACTACGAGCAGTACTTC; CDR3 protein: CSVGASGNYEQYF
J gene: TRBJ2-1; D gene: .; CDR3 length: 15; clone size: few; V gene: TRBV11-1; CDR3 DNA: TGTGCCAGCAGCTTGGCGGGGAGCTCCTACAATGAGCAGTTCTTC; CDR3 protein: CASSLAGSSYNEQFF
J gene: TRBJ2-7; D gene: .; CDR3 length: 15; clone size: .; V gene: TRBV28; CDR3 DNA: TGTGCCAGCAGAAACGGGATCTCAACTTCCTACGAGCAGTACTTC; CDR3 protein: CASRNGISTSYEQYF
J gene: TRBJ1-2; D gene: .; CDR3 length: 12; clone size: .; V gene: TRBV4-1; CDR3 DNA: TGCGCCAGCAGCCCACAGGTCGGGGGCTACACCTTC; CDR3 protein: CASSPQVGGYTF
J gene: TRBJ2-2; D gene: TRBD2; CDR3 length: 19; clone size: .; V gene: TRBV5-4; CDR3 DNA: TGTGCCAGCAGCTTGGCTGGGACTAGCGGGAGATGGGGCACCGGGGAGCTGTTTTTT; CDR3 protein: CASSLAGTSGRWGTGELFF
J gene: TRBJ1-1; D gene: .; CDR3 length: 15; clone size: .; V gene: TRBV7-2; CDR3 DNA: TGTGCCAGCACTCCTCTGGGGCGGGGTGTTAATGAAGCTTTCTTT; CDR3 protein: CASTPLGRGVNEAFF
J gene: TRBJ1-1; D gene: .; CDR3 length: 13; clone size: .; V gene: TRBV12-3/TRBV12-4; CDR3 DNA: TGTGCCAGCAGCCAGACAGTGAACACTGAAGCTTTCTTT; CDR3 protein: CASSQTVNTEAFF
J gene: TRBJ1-1; D gene: .; CDR3 length: 14; clone size: .; V gene: TRBV30; CDR3 DNA: TGTGCCTGGAGCCTGGGAGGTCTGGGGACTGAAGCTTTCTTT; CDR3 protein: CAWSLGGLGTEAFF
J gene: TRBJ1-4; D gene: .; CDR3 length: 16; clone size: .; V gene: TRBV27; CDR3 DNA: TGTGCCAGCAGTTTAAACCCAACCACTACTAATGAAAAACTGTTTTTT; CDR3 protein: CASSLNPTTTNEKLFF
J gene: TRBJ1-5; D gene: .; CDR3 length: 14; clone size: .; V gene: TRBV27; CDR3 DNA: TGTGCCAGCAGTTTAAGGAGGGGAAATCAGCCCCAGCATTTT; CDR3 protein: CASSLRRGNQPQHF
J gene: TRBJ1-5; D gene: .; CDR3 length: 15; clone size: .; V gene: TRBV23-1; CDR3 DNA: TGCGCCAGCATCGAAAGGAGGGCGGCCGGAGGGCCCCAGCATTTT; CDR3 protein: CASIERRAAGGPQHF
J gene: TRBJ2-3; D gene: .; CDR3 length: 13; clone size: .; V gene: TRBV19; CDR3 DNA: TGTGCCAGTAGCCTAACTAGCACAGATACGCAGTATTTT; CDR3 protein: CASSLTSTDTQYF
J gene: TRBJ1-1; D gene: .; CDR3 length: 11; clone size: once; V gene: TRBV29-1; CDR3 DNA: TGCGGGGGGGTGGTGAACACTGAAGCTTTCTTT; CDR3 protein: CGGVVNTEAFF
J gene: TRBJ2-1; D gene: TRBD2; CDR3 length: 14; clone size: .; V gene: TRBV11-2; CDR3 DNA: TGTGCCAGCAGCTTAGAGCGACTAGCGGGTGAGCAGTTCTTC; CDR3 protein: CASSLERLAGEQFF
J gene: TRBJ1-2; D gene: TRBD1; CDR3 length: 13; clone size: once; V gene: TRBV6-2/TRBV6-3; CDR3 DNA: TGTGCCAGCAGTTCGACAGGGGGCTTTAGCTACACCTTC; CDR3 protein: CASSSTGGFSYTF
J gene: TRBJ2-2; D gene: TRBD2; CDR3 length: 17; clone size: .; V gene: TRBV7-3; CDR3 DNA: TGTGCCAGCAGCAAAGGAGGGAGCGGGATAAACACCGGGGAGCTGTTTTTT; CDR3 protein: CASSKGGSGINTGELFF
J gene: TRBJ2-5; D gene: TRBD1; CDR3 length: 14; clone size: .; V gene: TRBV7-9; CDR3 DNA: TGTGCCAGCAGCGCGGGACAGGGGCGGGAGACCCAGTACTTC; CDR3 protein: CASSAGQGRETQYF
J gene: TRBJ1-1; D gene: .; CDR3 length: 16; clone size: .; V gene: TRBV10-3; CDR3 DNA: TGTGCCATCAGTGGAGCGGGGAGCAGAATGAACACTGAAGCTTTCTTT; CDR3 protein: CAISGAGSRMNTEAFF
J gene: TRBJ2-6; D gene: .; CDR3 length: 14; clone size: .; V gene: TRBV5-6; CDR3 DNA: TGTGCCTGCCACCGGAGCTCCGGGGCCAACGTCCTGACTTTC; CDR3 protein: CACHRSSGANVLTF